The clone carrying this T cell receptor beta chain has a count of ten or more. The antigen is undetermined. The length of the CDR3 is 14 residues. The V end lost 0 bases, the J end lost 7 bases, and 10 bases lay between the germline ends. The data derive from a study of CD8 T cells in ankylosing spondylitis. Study observations and caveats: In ankylosing spondylitis blood, a motif of seven to nine highly homologous TCR beta variants appeared characteristic. Matched ankylosing spondylitis synovial fluid reportedly contained a significantly enriched population of disease-linked clones. Those disease-linked clones were CD8+; they were also relatively rare in peripheral blood. Reactive arthritis synovial fluid and blood previously showed some of these motif variants.

Each CDR3 protein is one row after TCRdb ran MiXCR on the 5' RACE reads. The sample includes over 700,000 distinct CDR3 sequences, around 19% of them seen just once. The chain carries TRBV12-3 or TRBV12-4 and TRBJ2-1; TRBD1 or TRBD2 may be the D gene (5 bases each). The source material was blood, either unsorted or a sorted T cell fraction (not recorded which). The sequence was obtained from a male donor with ankylosing spondylitis. CDR3 in DNA: TGTGCCAGCAGTTTAGCCGGGACGGGTAATGAGCAGTTCTTC. Encoded protein: CASSLAGTGNEQFF.